This T cell receptor (beta chain) originates from a study of blood T cell repertoires in COVID-19. Across the whole study: The study drew acute and convalescent COVID-19 samples from the United States, Italy and Spain. T cells, B-cell-depleted T cells, or PBMCs supplied cDNA or gDNA.

In the authors' methods: Nucleated cell number was recorded as an estimate derived from reference gene primer amplification. Libraries were prepared by immunoSEQ multiplex PCR; TCRdb keeps only in-frame clonotypes and omits some of them. V and J calls and clone size are given by that table; D and trimming were obtained from the DNA. The table includes fewer than 500,000 clones, about 80% detected once. The CDR3 totals 15 residues. Germline-derived CDR1 and CDR2 are SGHDT and YYEEEE. Trimming took 4 bases from V and 6 from J, leaving 19 bases between them. Sequencing was performed on peripheral blood. This chain joins TRBV5-6 and TRBJ1-2, with D maybe TRBD1 (5 bases). The receptor's source is a human donor with acute or convalescent COVID-19. The donor label of this sample is uncertain. The DNA for the CDR3 is TGTGCCAGCAGCCTGGCGTTCGGGGGGGTGAATGGCTACACCTTC. It specifies CASSLAFGGVNGYTF.